These 14 T cell receptor beta chains originate from one sample sequenced in a study of early T cells in non-severe SARS-CoV-2 infection. TCRdb reprocessed the 5' RACE reads via MiXCR and lists one record per CDR3 protein. The sample shows under 70,000 distinct CDR3 sequences, 5.5% to 7% of them seen only once. Material: whole blood, obtained at baseline. Every receptor here comes from an adult who was a healthcare worker with PCR-confirmed SARS-CoV-2 infection or an uninfected control (not recorded which).

This clonotype was detected ten times or more. The chain carries TRBV20-1 and TRBJ2-6; TRBD2 might be the D (6 bases). Per the germline V gene, CDR1 is DFQATT and CDR2 is SNEGSKA (reference sequence). The CDR3 is made up of 14 amino acids. V gave up 6 bases and J gave up 2 bases, with 11 bases separating them. CDR3 DNA sequence: TGCAGTGCCACGGAGGGGCCTGGGGCCAACGTCCTGACTTTC. Protein product: CSATEGPGANVLTF.

This clonotype was detected many times. V and J are TRBV29-1 and TRBJ1-1, with a tentative D call TRBD1 (6 bases). This CDR3 spans 13 amino acids. Trimming shortened V by 4 bases and J by 2 bases, and 11 bases separated the two germline ends. Looked up from germline, CDR1 is SQVTM and CDR2 is ANQGSEA. CDR3 DNA: TGCAGCGTTGCACGGGGGGGCAACACTGAAGCTTTCTTT. Encoded protein: CSVARGGNTEAFF.

V gene TRBV2 combines with J gene TRBJ2-1; perhaps TRBD2 as D (6 bases). The CDR3 consists of 15 residues. Trimming stripped 7 bases from V and 15 bases from J, with 28 bases between. Germline CDR1 SNHLY, CDR2 FYNNEI. The CDR3 DNA follows: TGTGCCAGCACCTCGGGTGTAAGGACTACCTCCAGAGCGTTCTTC. Protein sequence: CASTSGVRTTSRAFF.

In its sample, this clonotype was seen a few times. This chain connects TRBV29-1 to TRBJ1-4; no clear D gene. The CDR3 is 11 residues long. Trimming took 7 bases from V and 7 from J, leaving 10 bases between them. Germline CDR1 is SQVTM and CDR2 is ANQGSEA. CDR3 protein: CSAVGGEKLFF. CDR3 nucleotides: TGCAGCGCCGTCGGAGGTGAAAAACTGTTTTTT.

A remark on this clonotype: This may stem from a read error, because a much larger clone lies one nucleotide away. This chain joins TRBV15 and TRBJ2-7, with D possibly being TRBD1 (5 bases). The CDR3 contains 13 residues. Trimming pared 1 base from V and 3 bases from J, leaving 7 bases between. Germline values: CDR1 LNHNV, CDR2 YYDKDF (reference sequence). The CDR3 region has the DNA TGTGCCACCAGCAGAGGACAGTGCTACGAGCAGTACTTC. Protein sequence: CATSRGQCYEQYF.

This clonotype was detected ten times or more. The chain's CDR3 is CASSLDPRLSDEQYF. The CDR3 DNA reads TGTGCCAGCAGCTTGGACCCCCGACTGAGCGACGAGCAGTACTTC. The rearrangement uses TRBV5-5 and TRBJ2-7; no firm D call. Trimming stripped 0 bases from V and 5 bases from J, with 15 bases between. Germline assignment: CDR1 SGHKS and CDR2 YYEKEE (reference sequence). This CDR3 comprises 15 residues.

This clonotype was picked up many times. The J gene is TRBJ2-7, the V gene TRBV10-1; 8 nucleotides agree with TRBD1. Germline V gives CDR1 WNHNN, CDR2 SYGVQD (reference sequence). V dropped 0 bases and J dropped 5; count of bases not matched to a gene: 6. The CDR3 runs to 15 residues. CDR3 coding DNA: TGCGCCAGCAGTGAGTCGTGGACAGGGTCCCACGAGCAGTACTTC. It codes for CASSESWTGSHEQYF.

This clonotype occurred a few times. The chain recombines TRBV20-1 with TRBJ1-1; 7 nucleotides match TRBD1. V gave up 5 bases and J gave up 8 bases; unmatched junction bases: 14. Germline assignment: CDR1 DFQATT and CDR2 SNEGSKA (reference sequence). The CDR3 runs 14 residues. CDR3 region: CSASRQGLDREAFF. The CDR3 DNA reads as TGCAGTGCTTCGAGACAGGGACTCGACAGGGAAGCTTTCTTT.

This clonotype showed up many times. This rearrangement joins TRBV7-2 to TRBJ2-7, with 7 positions matching TRBD2. The CDR3 length is 15 residues. V lost 1 base, J lost 5 bases, and 8 bases stayed unmatched. Germline V gene lookup returns CDR1 SGHTA and CDR2 FQGNSA. The CDR3 region has the DNA TGTGCCAGCAGCTTAGATCGGGGGGTCCGGAACGAGCAGTACTTC. This codes for CASSLDRGVRNEQYF.

This clonotype was seen at least ten times. The genes are TRBV5-1 and TRBJ2-7, with no clear D. Trimming left V 0 bases short and J 1 base short, with 8 bases between. This CDR3 region has 14 residues. From germline, CDR1 is SGHRS and CDR2 YFSETQ. CDR3 DNA: TGCGCCAGCAGCTTGGGGGCGAGGTCCTACGAGCAGTACTTC. It codes for CASSLGARSYEQYF. The entire variable domain, with the rest obtained from reference TRBV5-1 and TRBJ2-7, is as follows: KAGVTQTPRYLIKTRGQQVTLSCSPISGHRSVSWYQQTPGQGLQFLFEYFSETQRNKGNFPGRFSGRQFSNSRSEMNVSTLELGDSALYLCASSLGARSYEQYFGPGTRLTVT.

The chain links TRBV24-1 to TRBJ2-1; D unclear. Deletions cut 4 bases from V and 0 bases from J, with 6 bases between. CDR1 is KGHDR and CDR2 is SFDVKD in the germline V gene. This CDR3 is 14 amino acids long. In DNA, the CDR3 is TGTGCCACCAGTGACCCGACCTCCTACAATGAGCAGTTCTTC. It is translated as CATSDPTSYNEQFF.

There are many counts of this clonotype. V gene TRBV5-4 combines with J gene TRBJ1-6; possibly TRBD1 for D (5 bases). There are 15 residues in the CDR3. Germline CDR1 SGHNT, CDR2 YYREEE (reference sequence). V lost 1 base and J lost 8, with 13 bases in between. Here the CDR3 DNA reads TGTGCCAGCAGCTTGTCCCAGGGTGGCGATTCACCCCTCCACTTT. Translating gives CASSLSQGGDSPLHF.

The CDR3 DNA sequence: TGTGCCATCAGTGGGACTAGCGGGGCCTCCTACGAGCAGTACTTC. Protein product: CAISGTSGASYEQYF. This chain joins TRBV10-3 and TRBJ2-7, with 12 positions matching TRBD2. This CDR3 is built from 15 residues. Germline V gene sequence: CDR1 ENHRY, CDR2 SYGVKD. Trimming took 4 bases from V and 0 from J; bases not matched to a gene: 1.

As concerns this clonotype: A much larger clonotype is one base distant, so this may be a read error. This chain joins TRBV7-2 and TRBJ2-2; the D gene is possibly TRBD1 (6 bases). Germline V gene sequence: CDR1 SGHTA, CDR2 FQGNSA. Trimming stripped 1 base from V and 5 bases from J, with 20 bases between. The CDR3 extends over 18 amino acids. The DNA for the CDR3 is TGTGCCAGCAGCTTAGGACGCCGAATAGGGGGTTCGACCGGGGAGCTGTTTTTT. Protein: CASSLGRRIGGSTGELFF.